A selection of T cell receptor beta chains follows, all from one sample in a study of T cell responses to AZD1222 COVID-19 vaccine. The assay was immunoSEQ multiplex PCR, and TCRdb's table has in-frame clones only and misses some. The profile shows some 150,000 clones, 70% to 90% of them singletons. The sample in question was peripheral blood, obtained on day 0 of MenACWY control vaccination. Receptor source: an adult in good health. Each CDR3 is given without its conserved first and last residue.

J	V	CDR3
TRBJ2-7	TRBV10-3	AISEGDRGRYEQY
TRBJ2-1	TRBV19	ASRMGGQGWGDEQF
TRBJ2-1	TRBV6-5	ASTDAPGDNNEQF
TRBJ2-7	TRBV3-1/TRBV3-2	ASSQGGLARTGQTYEQY
TRBJ1-1	TRBV7-3	ASSLMGPNTEAF
TRBJ2-6	TRBV7-9	ASSPGRRANVLT
TRBJ2-5	TRBV7-6	ASSLDPSSRGGRETQY
TRBJ1-2	TRBV7-9	ASSFQGSGYT
TRBJ1-2	TRBV10-3	AISASGTYYGYT
TRBJ1-1	TRBV6-1	ASSEAKDRTDTEAF
TRBJ2-1	TRBV24-1	ATSDSTASSYNEQF
TRBJ1-1	TRBV6-2/TRBV6-3	ASSSRSGEAF
TRBJ2-7	TRBV7-9	ASSPSGGFSYEQY
TRBJ1-5	TRBV4-1	ASSQNIPFGEQYLPQH
TRBJ1-2	TRBV9	ASSVEVGDGYT
TRBJ1-6	TRBV11-2	ASSATANSPLH
TRBJ1-1	TRBV7-2	ASSLGGTVNTEAF
TRBJ2-1	TRBV28	ASSLGTSGTEQF
TRBJ1-6	TRBV21-1	ASSKRREAPSPLH
TRBJ2-1	TRBV6-5	ASSPGTGDKRQF
TRBJ2-3	TRBV29-1	SVDRGGTDTQY
TRBJ1-2	TRBV6-5	ASSYSGTYGYT
TRBJ1-2	TRBV20-1	SANREGYT
TRBJ2-7	TRBV6-5	ASSYEQGSEQY
TRBJ2-7	TRBV7-9	ASSDKQGDYEQY
TRBJ2-3	TRBV5-6	ASSPSGGATDTQY
TRBJ1-6	TRBV21-1	ASSKALSGTRDSPLH
TRBJ1-1	TRBV11-3	ASSLGVPEAF
TRBJ1-4	TRBV15	ATSRGLGEKLF
TRBJ1-2	TRBV5-1	ASSLSGQGASGYT
TRBJ1-1	TRBV4-1	ASSRFPGQVDTEAF
TRBJ2-2	TRBV24-1	ATSDLLKPSGELF
TRBJ1-5	TRBV5-5	ASSLVSGGYQPQH
TRBJ2-2	TRBV19	ATQDRGSVGELF
TRBJ1-1	TRBV11-1	ASSPLRGGRTEAF
TRBJ1-2	TRBV20-1	TSGPEYGYT
TRBJ1-1	TRBV10-3	AVNRGTEAF
TRBJ2-2	TRBV29-1	SVEQTGTTGELF
TRBJ1-2	TRBV10-3	AISESPDGHYT
TRBJ1-1	TRBV5-6	ASSSQGGVGTEAF
TRBJ1-3	TRBV28	ASSVRRGSGNTIY
TRBJ2-7	TRBV7-8	ASSARDRVYEQY
TRBJ2-5	TRBV18	ASSPRPSGEETQY
TRBJ1-3	TRBV6-5	ASSYGTGEGNTIY
TRBJ2-7	TRBV19	ASRSEPGQGAYEQY
TRBJ2-2	TRBV9	ASRPDRGRTGELF